The rows below give T cell receptor beta chains drawn from one sample of a study of CD8+ T cells in alopecia areata. Sequencing was performed with immunoSEQ multiplex PCR; in TCRdb, only in-frame clones are kept and a portion is missing. The sample has around 300,000 clones, 60% seen once. Material: CD4+ T cells sorted from blood, obtained at week 52, from a patient treated with tofacitinib. The receptor source for this set is a human donor with alopecia areata. The CDR3 runs from the conserved cysteine through the conserved F or W. The D gene is left open where the match is weak. Clone size is not always given. Where it is, it says once, few, many or a class for expanded clones.

CDR3 length	J gene	clone size	D gene	V gene	CDR3 protein	CDR3 DNA
17	TRBJ2-2	.	.	TRBV5-1	CASSLTYTGKRTGELFF	TGCGCCAGCAGCTTGACATATACAGGAAAGAGGACCGGGGAGCTGTTTTTT
16	TRBJ1-5	.	TRBD1	TRBV5-6	CASSFYAGTGYQPQHF	TGTGCCAGCAGCTTTTATGCCGGGACAGGATATCAGCCCCAGCATTTT
13	TRBJ2-7	.	.	TRBV30	CAWKAGGAYEQYF	TGTGCCTGGAAAGCTGGAGGGGCCTACGAGCAGTACTTC
14	TRBJ2-7	few	.	TRBV5-4	CASSTKDGSYEQYF	TGTGCCAGCAGCACGAAGGACGGATCCTACGAGCAGTACTTC
15	TRBJ1-1	.	TRBD1	TRBV29-1	CSVEGRGRGNTEAFF	TGCAGCGTTGAGGGCAGGGGGCGCGGGAACACTGAAGCTTTCTTT
12	TRBJ1-1	.	.	TRBV29-1	CSVWGVLAEAFF	TGCAGCGTATGGGGGGTACTGGCTGAAGCTTTCTTT
11	TRBJ2-3	.	.	TRBV6-6	CASRGPSTQYF	TGTGCCAGCAGGGGGCCCAGTACGCAGTATTTT
16	TRBJ1-2	.	.	TRBV12-5	CASGLWRARGGWSYTF	TGTGCTAGTGGTTTGTGGCGGGCGCGGGGTGGATGGAGCTACACCTTC
15	TRBJ1-1	.	.	TRBV30	CAWSGDPNWGTEAFF	TGTGCCTGGAGCGGGGACCCTAATTGGGGCACTGAAGCTTTCTTT
12	TRBJ1-2	.	.	TRBV7-9	CASSRRTDGYTF	TGTGCCAGCAGCCGTCGGACGGATGGCTACACCTTC
13	TRBJ1-1	few	.	TRBV16	CASSQGVETEAFF	TGTGCCAGCAGCCAAGGGGTGGAGACTGAAGCTTTCTTT